This T cell receptor (beta chain) was sequenced for a study of T cell changes during pregnancy in multiple sclerosis. Trimming took 4 bases from V and 4 from J; bases not matched to a gene: 8. This CDR3 is 16 amino acids long. Germline CDR1 is MDHEN and CDR2 is SYDVKM. Produced via immunoSEQ multiplex PCR; TCRdb's table is partial and in-frame only. The sample has around 95,000 clones, nearly 95% seen once. The sample in question was peripheral blood, obtained after pregnancy. The chain carries TRBV28 and TRBJ1-5; 9 nucleotides line up with TRBD1. This sequence was found in a female donor in good health, enrolled as a control in a pregnancy study. CDR3 in amino acids: CASSSSGTGRNQPQHF. The DNA for the CDR3 is TGTGCCAGCAGTTCCTCGGGGACAGGGAGAAATCAGCCCCAGCATTTT.